This record covers a single T cell receptor (beta chain). The antigen is unknown. The source of the sample is a study of T cells in Graves' hyperthyroidism and ophthalmopathy. Study results and caveats: Model output signaled ophthalmopathy a median 6.5 months ahead of onset. Clonotypes that were expanded in thyroid above 0.001 mostly appeared in blood too.

The germline V gene has CDR1 SQVTM and CDR2 ANQGSEA. The CDR3 loop spans 12 amino acids. V gave up 5 bases and J gave up 7 bases, with 12 bases separating them. Amplification of TCR beta CDR3 regions used RNA as the template. Primed by the HTBI set, a first-round RT-PCR was run on the TCR CDR3. MiXCR was run by TCRdb on the multiplex PCR reads, yielding one entry per CDR3 protein. The sample includes approximately 700,000 distinct CDR3 sequences, 40% to 55% of them seen just once. Uncontrolled infection, other autoimmune disease, pregnancy or lactation disqualified patients from enrolment. Clinical symptoms, serum thyroxine and TRAb, thyroid ultrasound and orbital computed tomography were used for the diagnoses.

Sequenced input: peripheral blood or thyroid tissue (not recorded which). The source of this sequence is an adult man with Graves' disease, either hyperthyroidism or ophthalmopathy (not recorded which). The chain is built from TRBV29-1 and TRBJ1-3; possibly TRBD1 for D (6 bases). The CDR3 bases are TGCAGCGTTCGCGAGGGGGGGAACACCATATATTTT. Its protein product is CSVREGGNTIYF. The full variable domain, completed using reference TRBV29-1 and TRBJ1-3, is SAVISQKPSRDICQRGTSLTIQCQVDSQVTMMFWYRQQPGQSLTLIATANQGSEATYESGFVIDKFPISRPNLTFSTLTVSNMSPEDSSIYLCSVREGGNTIYFGEGSWLTVV.